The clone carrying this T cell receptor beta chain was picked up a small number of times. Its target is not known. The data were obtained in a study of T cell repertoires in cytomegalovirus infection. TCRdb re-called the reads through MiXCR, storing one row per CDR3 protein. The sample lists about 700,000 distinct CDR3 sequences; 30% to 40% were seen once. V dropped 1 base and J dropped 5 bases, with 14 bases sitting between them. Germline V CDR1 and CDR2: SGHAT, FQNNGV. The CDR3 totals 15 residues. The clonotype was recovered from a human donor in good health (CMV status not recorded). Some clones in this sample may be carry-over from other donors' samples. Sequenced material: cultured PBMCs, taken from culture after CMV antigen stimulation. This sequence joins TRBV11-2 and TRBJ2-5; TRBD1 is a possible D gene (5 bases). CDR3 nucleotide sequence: TGTGCCAGCAGCTTAGCTGGGGCCGAGTGGGAGACCCAGTACTTC. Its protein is CASSLAGAEWETQYF.